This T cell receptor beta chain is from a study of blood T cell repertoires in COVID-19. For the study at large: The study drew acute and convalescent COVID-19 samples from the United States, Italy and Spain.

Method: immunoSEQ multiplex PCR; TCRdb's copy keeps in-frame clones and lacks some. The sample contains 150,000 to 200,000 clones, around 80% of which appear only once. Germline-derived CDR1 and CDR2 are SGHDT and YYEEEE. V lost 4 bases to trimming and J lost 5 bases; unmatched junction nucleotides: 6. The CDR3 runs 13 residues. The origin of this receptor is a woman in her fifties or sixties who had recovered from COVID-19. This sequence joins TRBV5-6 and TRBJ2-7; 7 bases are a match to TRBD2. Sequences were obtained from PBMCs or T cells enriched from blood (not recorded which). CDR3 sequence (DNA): TGTGCCAGCAGCGGACTAGTTTTCCACGAGCAGTACTTC. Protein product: CASSGLVFHEQYF.